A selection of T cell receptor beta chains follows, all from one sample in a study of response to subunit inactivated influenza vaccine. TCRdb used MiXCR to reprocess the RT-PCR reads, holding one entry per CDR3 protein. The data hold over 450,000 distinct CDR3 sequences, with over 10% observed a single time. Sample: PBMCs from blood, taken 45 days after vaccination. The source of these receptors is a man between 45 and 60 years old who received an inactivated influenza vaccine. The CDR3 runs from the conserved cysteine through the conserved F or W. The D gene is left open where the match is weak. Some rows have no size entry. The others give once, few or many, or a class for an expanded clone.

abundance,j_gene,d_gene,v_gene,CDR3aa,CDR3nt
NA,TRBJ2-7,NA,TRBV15,CATGEASGYEQYF,TGTGCCACCGGGGAGGCGAGCGGCTACGAGCAGTACTTC
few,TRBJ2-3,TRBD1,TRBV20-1,CSATRTGESTDTQYF,TGCAGTGCTACACGAACAGGGGAAAGCACAGATACGCAGTATTTT
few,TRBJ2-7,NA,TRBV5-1,CASSLDTMTYEQYF,TGCGCCAGCAGCTTGGATACTATGACCTACGAGCAGTACTTC
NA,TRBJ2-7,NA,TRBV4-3,CASSQEGGASYEQYF,TGCGCCAGCAGCCAAGAGGGGGGCGCTTCCTACGAGCAGTACTTC
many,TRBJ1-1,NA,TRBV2,CASNPRANTEAFF,TGTGCCAGCAACCCACGGGCGAACACTGAAGCTTTCTTT
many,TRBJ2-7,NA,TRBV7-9,CASSRDAYYEQYF,TGTGCCAGCAGCCGGGACGCCTACTACGAGCAGTACTTC
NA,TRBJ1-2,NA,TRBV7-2,CGSSLAFSGAEGYTF,TGTGGCAGCAGCTTAGCATTTTCAGGGGCGGAGGGCTACACCTTC
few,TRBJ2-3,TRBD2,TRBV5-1,CASSLRTSGLADTQYF,TGCGCCAGCAGCTTGAGAACTAGCGGCCTGGCGGATACGCAGTATTTT
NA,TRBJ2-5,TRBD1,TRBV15,CATSTRDRGQETQYF,TGTGCCACCAGCACCAGGGACAGGGGACAAGAGACCCAGTACTTC
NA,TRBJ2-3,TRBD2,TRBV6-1,CSSRRRGGIDTQYF,TGTTCCAGCAGACGCCGGGGGGGGATAGATACGCAGTATTTT
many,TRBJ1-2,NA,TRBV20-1,CSALAGLRLTDGYTF,TGCAGTGCTCTAGCGGGGTTGAGGTTGACTGATGGCTACACCTTC
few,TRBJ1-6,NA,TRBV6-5,CASSLNRAVYNSPLHF,TGTGCCAGCAGTTTAAACCGGGCCGTATATAATTCACCCCTCCACTTT
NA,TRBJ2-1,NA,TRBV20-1,CSALGATTLNEQFF,TGCAGCGCACTGGGTGCCACGACTCTAAATGAGCAGTTCTTC
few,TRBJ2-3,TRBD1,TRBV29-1,CSVDTGGSGDTQYF,TGCAGCGTTGATACAGGGGGCTCCGGGGATACGCAGTATTTT